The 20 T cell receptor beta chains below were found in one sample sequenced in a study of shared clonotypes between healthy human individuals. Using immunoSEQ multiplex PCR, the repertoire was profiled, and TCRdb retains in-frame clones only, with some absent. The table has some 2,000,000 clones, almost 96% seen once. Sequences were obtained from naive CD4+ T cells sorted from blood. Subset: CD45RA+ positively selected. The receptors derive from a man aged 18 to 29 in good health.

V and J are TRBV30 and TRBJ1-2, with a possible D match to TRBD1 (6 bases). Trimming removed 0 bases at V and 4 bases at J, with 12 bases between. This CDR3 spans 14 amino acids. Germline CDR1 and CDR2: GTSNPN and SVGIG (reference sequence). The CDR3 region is CAWSVSAGVYGYTF. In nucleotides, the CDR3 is TGTGCCTGGAGTGTTTCGGCAGGGGTCTATGGCTACACCTTC.

The CDR3 coding sequence is TGTGCCAGCTCACTAACAGTAGCGGGAGGTGTAAATGAGCAGTTCTTC. Translating gives CASSLTVAGGVNEQFF. This chain uses TRBV18 with TRBJ2-1; 10 bases fit TRBD2. V shed 4 bases and J 7 bases; nucleotides not matched to a gene: 10. The CDR3 consists of 16 residues. The germline CDR1 and CDR2 sequences are KGHSH and LQKENI.

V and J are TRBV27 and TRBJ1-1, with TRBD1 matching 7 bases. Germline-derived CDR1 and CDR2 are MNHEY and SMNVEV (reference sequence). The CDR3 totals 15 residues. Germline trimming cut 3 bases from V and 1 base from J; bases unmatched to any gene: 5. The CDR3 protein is CASSFIQGGNTEAFF. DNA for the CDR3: TGTGCCAGCAGTTTCATTCAGGGGGGGAACACTGAAGCTTTCTTT.

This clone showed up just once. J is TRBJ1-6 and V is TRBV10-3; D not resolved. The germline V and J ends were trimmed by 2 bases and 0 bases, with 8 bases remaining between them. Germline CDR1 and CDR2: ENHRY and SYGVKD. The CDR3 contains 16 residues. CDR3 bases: TGTGCCATCAGTGAGCGGGCCAGCTCCTATAATTCACCCCTCCACTTT. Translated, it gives CAISERASSYNSPLHF.

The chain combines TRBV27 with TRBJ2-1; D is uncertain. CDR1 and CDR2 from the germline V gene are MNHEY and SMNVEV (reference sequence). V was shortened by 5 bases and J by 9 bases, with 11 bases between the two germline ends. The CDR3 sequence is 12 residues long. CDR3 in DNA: TGTGCCAGCAGTCCGAATCCCATTGAGCAGTTCTTC. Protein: CASSPNPIEQFF.

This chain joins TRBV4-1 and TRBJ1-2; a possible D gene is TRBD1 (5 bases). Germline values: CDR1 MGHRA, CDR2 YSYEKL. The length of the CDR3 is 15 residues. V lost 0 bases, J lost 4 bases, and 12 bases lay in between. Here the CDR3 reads CASSQEGTRSYGYTF. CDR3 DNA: TGCGCCAGCAGCCAAGAAGGGACTAGGAGCTATGGCTACACCTTC.

The CDR3 nucleotides read TGCGCCAGCGCGACAGGAACACAAGAGACCCAGTACTTC. This codes for CASATGTQETQYF. This chain joins TRBV5-1 and TRBJ2-5; D is perhaps TRBD1 (6 bases). The CDR3 runs 13 residues. Germline values: CDR1 SGHRS, CDR2 YFSETQ. The ends were cut back, 7 bases at V and 2 bases at J, with 12 bases in the middle.

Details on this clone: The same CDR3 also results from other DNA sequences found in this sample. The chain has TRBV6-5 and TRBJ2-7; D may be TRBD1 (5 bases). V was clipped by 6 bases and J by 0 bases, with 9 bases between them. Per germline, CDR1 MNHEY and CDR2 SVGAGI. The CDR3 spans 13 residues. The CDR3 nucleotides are TGTGCCAGCAGCAGGACAATCTCCTACGAGCAGTACTTC. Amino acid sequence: CASSRTISYEQYF.

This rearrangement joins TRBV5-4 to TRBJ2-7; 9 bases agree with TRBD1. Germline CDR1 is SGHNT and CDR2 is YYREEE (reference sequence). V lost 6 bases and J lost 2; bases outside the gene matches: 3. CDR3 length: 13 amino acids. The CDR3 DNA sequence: TGTGCCAGCAACCGGGACAGGGCCTACGAGCAGTACTTC. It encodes CASNRDRAYEQYF.

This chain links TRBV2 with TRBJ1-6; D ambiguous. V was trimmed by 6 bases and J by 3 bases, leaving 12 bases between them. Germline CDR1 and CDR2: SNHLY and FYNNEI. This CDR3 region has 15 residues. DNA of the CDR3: TGTGCCAGCAGACCCACACTAGACTATAATTCACCCCTCCACTTT. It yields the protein CASRPTLDYNSPLHF.

The CDR3 coding sequence is TGTGCCAGCAGCGTAGGAGTTGGCTCCTACGAGCAGTACTTC. The encoded protein is CASSVGVGSYEQYF. V and J are TRBV9 and TRBJ2-7, with D unresolved. Trimming pared 0 bases from V and 0 bases from J, leaving 7 bases between. Germline V CDR1 and CDR2: SGDLS, YYNGEE. The CDR3 runs 14 residues. Filled out from reference TRBV9 and TRBJ2-7, the complete variable domain reads DSGVTQTPKHLITATGQRVTLRCSPRSGDLSVYWYQQSLDQGLQFLIQYYNGEERAKGNILERFSAQQFPDLHSELNLSSLELGDSALYFCASSVGVGSYEQYFGPGTRLTVT.

The CDR3 DNA follows: TGTGCCAGCAGTTACTCCCGGGAGGGGGCACGTAATGAGCAGTTCTTC. Translation: CASSYSREGARNEQFF. The genes are TRBV6-5 and TRBJ2-1; D possibly corresponds to TRBD2 (8 bases). This CDR3 spans 16 amino acids. In germline, CDR1 is MNHEY, CDR2 SVGAGI. V lost 0 bases to trimming and J lost 7 bases, with 16 bases between them.

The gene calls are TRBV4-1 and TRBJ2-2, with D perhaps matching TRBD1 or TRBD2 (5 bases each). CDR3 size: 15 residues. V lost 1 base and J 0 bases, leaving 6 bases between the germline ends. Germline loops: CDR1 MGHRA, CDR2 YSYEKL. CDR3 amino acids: CASSQVGANTGELFF. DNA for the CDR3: TGCGCCAGCAGCCAAGTGGGGGCGAACACCGGGGAGCTGTTTTTT.

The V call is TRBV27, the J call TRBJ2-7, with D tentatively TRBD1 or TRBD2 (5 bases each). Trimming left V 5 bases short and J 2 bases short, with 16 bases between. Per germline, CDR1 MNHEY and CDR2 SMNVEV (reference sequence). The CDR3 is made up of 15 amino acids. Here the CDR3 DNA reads TGTGCCAGCAGTGCCTCCGGGACGGTCACCTACGAGCAGTACTTC. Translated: CASSASGTVTYEQYF.

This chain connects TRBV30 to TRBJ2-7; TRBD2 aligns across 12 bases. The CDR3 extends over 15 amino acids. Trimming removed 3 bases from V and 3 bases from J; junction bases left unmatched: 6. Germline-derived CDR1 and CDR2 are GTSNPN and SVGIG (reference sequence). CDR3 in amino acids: CAWSHRLAGVYEQYF. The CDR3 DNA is TGTGCCTGGAGCCATCGACTAGCGGGAGTCTACGAGCAGTACTTC.

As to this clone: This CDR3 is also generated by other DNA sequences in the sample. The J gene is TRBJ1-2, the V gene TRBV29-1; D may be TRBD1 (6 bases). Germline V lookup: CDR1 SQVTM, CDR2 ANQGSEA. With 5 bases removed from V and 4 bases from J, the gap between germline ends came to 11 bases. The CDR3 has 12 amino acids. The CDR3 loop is CSVSRGSYGYTF. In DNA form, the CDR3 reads TGCAGCGTTTCCAGGGGAAGCTATGGCTACACCTTC.

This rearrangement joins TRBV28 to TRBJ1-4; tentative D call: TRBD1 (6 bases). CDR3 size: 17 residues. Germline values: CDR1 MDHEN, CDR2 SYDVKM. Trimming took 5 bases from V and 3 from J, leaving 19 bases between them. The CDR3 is CASSLGQFARANEKLFF. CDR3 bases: TGTGCCAGCAGTCTTGGACAGTTCGCCCGAGCTAATGAAAAACTGTTTTTT.

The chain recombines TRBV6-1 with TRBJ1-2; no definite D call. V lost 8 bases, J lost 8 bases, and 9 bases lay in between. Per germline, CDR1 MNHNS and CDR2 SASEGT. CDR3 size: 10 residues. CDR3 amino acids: CASGQSGYTF. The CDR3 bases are TGTGCCAGCGGTCAGAGCGGCTACACCTTC.

The CDR3 loop reads CASTQQMVYGYTF. CDR3 nucleotides: TGTGCCAGCACCCAACAGATGGTCTATGGCTACACCTTC. The chain couples TRBV2 to TRBJ1-2; no reliable D call. The V and J ends lost 7 bases and 4 bases respectively, with 13 bases between them. Germline CDR1 and CDR2: SNHLY and FYNNEI. This CDR3 has 13 amino acids.

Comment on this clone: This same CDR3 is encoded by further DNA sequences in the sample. CDR3 sequence: CASSLGQNYGYTF. The CDR3 bases are TGTGCCAGCAGCTTAGGGCAGAACTATGGCTACACCTTC. The V and J genes are TRBV7-6 and TRBJ1-2, with D hard to call. Germline V gene data show CDR1 as SGHVS and CDR2 as FNYEAQ. V was shortened by 1 base and J by 2 bases, with 5 bases between the two germline ends. CDR3 length equals 13 residues.